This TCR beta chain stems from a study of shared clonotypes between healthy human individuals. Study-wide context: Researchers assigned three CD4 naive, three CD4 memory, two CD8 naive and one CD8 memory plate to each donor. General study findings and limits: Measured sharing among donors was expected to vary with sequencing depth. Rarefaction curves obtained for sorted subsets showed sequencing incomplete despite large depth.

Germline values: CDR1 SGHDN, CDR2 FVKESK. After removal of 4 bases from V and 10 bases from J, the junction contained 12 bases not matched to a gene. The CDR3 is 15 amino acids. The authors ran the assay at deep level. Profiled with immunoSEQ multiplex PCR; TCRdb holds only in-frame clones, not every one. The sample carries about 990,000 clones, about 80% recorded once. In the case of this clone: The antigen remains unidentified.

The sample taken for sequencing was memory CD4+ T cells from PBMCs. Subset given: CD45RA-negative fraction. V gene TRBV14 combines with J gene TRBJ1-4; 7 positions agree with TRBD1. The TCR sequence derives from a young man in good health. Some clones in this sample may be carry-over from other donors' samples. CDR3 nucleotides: TGTGCCAGCAGCCCTCGGACAGGCCTAGGGGTAAAACTGTTTTTT. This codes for CASSPRTGLGVKLFF.